The T cell receptor beta chain described here comes from a study of blood T cell repertoires in COVID-19. Background on the study: There were acute and convalescent COVID-19 samples, and they came from the United States, Italy and Spain.

Study processing details: It was from reference gene primer amplification that nucleated cell counts were estimated. The repertoire was sequenced with immunoSEQ multiplex PCR; TCRdb's copy has only in-frame clones and lacks some. D and trimming come from the DNA, and the V and J calls and clone size come from that table. The sample comprises some 200,000 clones, 84% of which are singletons, and about 13% rests with the top ten. Material for sequencing was peripheral blood. This TCR derives from a human donor in a cohort sampled during active COVID-19.

This chain's CDR3 is CASSLGTSPSTDTQYF. The CDR3, as DNA: TGTGCCAGCAGTTTAGGGACTAGCCCTAGCACAGATACGCAGTATTTT. The rearrangement links TRBV28 to TRBJ2-3, with 9 bases fitting TRBD2. CDR3 length: 16 residues. The V segment lost 2 bases and the J segment 0 bases; nucleotides outside the gene matches: 3. The germline CDR1 and CDR2 sequences are MDHEN and SYDVKM.